These 25 T cell receptor beta chains were all obtained from the same sample, sequenced in a study of human T cells and chemical hapten exposure (dated by TCRdb to about 2021). The time point label, read with the paper, signifies: pre-sensitization, week 0. The treatment or condition label on this specimen signifies: therapeutic diphenylcyclopropenone sensitization with weekly scalp DPC. Receptor libraries were prepared by RACE. The listed sequencing device is NextSeq 500. TCRdb itself trimmed the public reads at Q25 with fastp, ran MiXCR and retained productive beta chains. Identical CDR3 proteins give one entry, which carries the most common genes and DNA. The sample table holds around 120,000 distinct CDR3 sequences, of which roughly 13% were seen once. The ten largest clones capture roughly 3.1% of the sample. The specimen was whole blood, collected in connection with sensitization to the hapten diphenylcyclopropenone (DPC). These receptors were taken from a woman aged 18-35 years with alopecia areata. Some clones in this sample may be carry-over from other donors' samples.

The table lists this clonotype with many counts. This rearrangement joins TRBV20-1 to TRBJ1-5; 9 nucleotides line up with TRBD1. The junction had 6 bases not matched to a gene; V was cut back by 3 bases and J by 0 bases. Per the germline V gene, CDR1 is DFQATT and CDR2 is SNEGSKA (reference sequence). The CDR3 length is 16 residues. The CDR3 DNA follows: TGCAGTGCTAGTGCCCTGACAGGGGGTAGCAATCAGCCCCAGCATTTT. It is translated as CSASALTGGSNQPQHF.

CDR3 nucleotides: TGTGCCAGCAGTTTAGTATCTGGGGCCAACGTCCTGACTTTC. Amino acids: CASSLVSGANVLTF. The chain couples TRBV27 to TRBJ2-6, with D unresolved. Per the germline V gene, CDR1 is MNHEY and CDR2 is SMNVEV (reference sequence). This CDR3 is built from 14 residues. V dropped 2 bases and J dropped 1 base, with 3 bases sitting between them.

The chain combines TRBV12-3 or TRBV12-4 with TRBJ2-3, with TRBD1 matching over 7 bases. The CDR3 length is 15 residues. V dropped 3 bases and J dropped 3; count of bases not matched to a gene: 6. The CDR3 sequence: CASSFGQGDTDTQYF. DNA for the CDR3: TGTGCCAGCAGTTTTGGGCAGGGGGATACAGATACGCAGTATTTT.

At least ten counts were recorded for this clonotype. The rearrangement links TRBV28 to TRBJ2-7; D gene ambiguous. This CDR3 comprises 10 residues. Germline V CDR1 and CDR2: MDHEN, SYDVKM. Trimming took 5 bases from V and 7 from J, leaving 6 bases between them. CDR3 protein: CASSTEEQYF. The DNA of the CDR3 is TGTGCCAGCAGTACTGAGGAGCAGTACTTC. Complete variable domain (other parts from reference TRBV28 and TRBJ2-7): DVKVTQSSRYLVKRTGEKVFLECVQDMDHENMFWYRQDPGLGLRLIYFSYDVKMKEKGDIPEGYSVSREKKERFSLILESASTNQTSMYLCASSTEEQYFGPGTRLTVT.

The chain carries TRBV4-3 and TRBJ2-1; TRBD2 aligns across 12 bases. This CDR3 is built from 17 residues. Looked up from germline, CDR1 is LGHNA and CDR2 is YSLEER. With 1 base clipped from V and 5 bases from J, the junction kept 6 bases outside the gene matches. CDR3 nucleotides: TGCGCCAGCAGCCAAGGACCTAGCGGGGGGGTAAACAATGAGCAGTTCTTC. Translation gives CASSQGPSGGVNNEQFF.

This clonotype was counted between two and nine times. The gene calls are TRBV4-2 and TRBJ2-5, with 7 bases identical to TRBD1. J was trimmed by 0 bases and V by 3 bases; bases with no gene match: 4. This CDR3 has 15 residues. Looked up from germline, CDR1 is LGHNA and CDR2 is YNFKEQ. The CDR3 DNA is TGTGCCAGCAGCCACGCCGGGACAGACCAAGAGACCCAGTACTTC. Translation: CASSHAGTDQETQYF.

The rearrangement uses TRBV19 and TRBJ2-1; the D is unclear. V gave up 4 bases and J gave up 7 bases, with 11 bases separating them. The CDR3 runs 13 residues. Germline-derived CDR1 and CDR2 are LNHDA and SQIVND (reference sequence). The CDR3 bases are TGTGCCAGTAGTAACGGCGGATGGAATGAGCAGTTCTTC. This translates into CASSNGGWNEQFF. The whole variable domain, filled in from reference TRBV19 and TRBJ2-1, reads DGGITQSPKYLFRKEGQNVTLSCEQNLNHDAMYWYRQDPGQGLRLIYYSQIVNDFQKGDIAEGYSVSREKKESFPLTVTSAQKNPTAFYLCASSNGGWNEQFFGPGTRLTVL.

The chain couples TRBV6-2 or TRBV6-3 to TRBJ2-1; D is undetermined. The CDR3 loop spans 13 amino acids. V lost 7 bases to trimming and J lost 6 bases, with 13 bases between them. Germline V gene data show CDR1 as MNHEY and CDR2 as SVGEGT. CDR3 in DNA: TGTGCCAGCAAAGTGTCTAGTTCCAATGAGCAGTTCTTC. Translating it yields CASKVSSSNEQFF.

Only a few counts were recorded for this clonotype. This rearrangement joins TRBV20-1 to TRBJ2-5, with D possibly being TRBD1 (5 bases). CDR3 size: 13 residues. V gave up 3 bases and J gave up 4 bases, with 12 bases separating them. Per germline, CDR1 DFQATT and CDR2 SNEGSKA (reference sequence). CDR3 bases: TGCAGTGCTAGCCTCGACAGTCGAGAGACCCAGTACTTC. It is translated as CSASLDSRETQYF.

V gene TRBV6-5 combines with J gene TRBJ1-3, with 7 bases lining up with TRBD1. V shed 6 bases and J 2 bases; nucleotides not matched to a gene: 7. This CDR3 has 15 amino acids. CDR1 MNHEY and CDR2 SVGAGI come from the germline V gene. The CDR3 is CASSRDRVPGNTIYF. Here the CDR3 DNA reads TGTGCCAGCAGCCGAGACAGGGTACCTGGAAACACCATATATTTT.

V and J are TRBV9 and TRBJ2-7; D possibly uses TRBD1 or TRBD2 (5 bases each). The V and J ends lost 0 bases and 5 bases respectively, with 12 bases between them. This CDR3 comprises 14 residues. The germline gives CDR1 SGDLS, CDR2 YYNGEE. CDR3: CASSVDEGRNEQYF. The CDR3 DNA sequence: TGTGCCAGCAGCGTAGATGAGGGGCGGAACGAGCAGTACTTC.

The rearrangement links TRBV9 to TRBJ1-2; D might be TRBD1 (6 bases). This CDR3 has 14 residues. Trimming stripped 3 bases from V and 5 bases from J, with 14 bases between. The germline gives CDR1 SGDLS, CDR2 YYNGEE. CDR3 DNA sequence: TGTGCCAGCAGCGCGCAGGGGCAGTTATATGGCTACACCTTC. This encodes CASSAQGQLYGYTF.

The genes are TRBV12-3 or TRBV12-4 and TRBJ1-5; possibly TRBD1 for D (6 bases). CDR3 length: 15 residues. Trimming stripped 3 bases from V and 3 bases from J, with 12 bases between. Here the CDR3 DNA reads TGTGCCAGCAGTTTGGCCCGACAGGCCAATCAGCCCCAGCATTTT. This encodes CASSLARQANQPQHF.

This clonotype has at least ten counts. V and J are TRBV18 and TRBJ1-4; possibly TRBD1 for D (5 bases). CDR3 length equals 11 residues. Looked up from germline, CDR1 is KGHSH and CDR2 is LQKENI. V gave up 5 bases and J gave up 12 bases, with 10 bases separating them. The CDR3 DNA is TGTGCCAGCTCAGCCGGGACGGAACTGTTTTTT. Residues: CASSAGTELFF.

This chain joins TRBV10-3 and TRBJ2-7; D is unclear. The CDR3 is 11 residues long. The V gene's germline CDR1 is ENHRY and CDR2 SYGVKD. V was cut by 4 bases and J by 2 bases, with 3 bases left in between. The CDR3 nucleotides are TGTGCCATCAGTGGCCCCTACGAGCAGTACTTC. This encodes CAISGPYEQYF.

The genes are TRBV18 and TRBJ2-2; TRBD1 matches at 7 bases. The V and J ends lost 1 base and 4 bases, in that order; junction bases with no gene match: 9. Per germline, CDR1 KGHSH and CDR2 LQKENI. This CDR3 is 17 amino acids long. CDR3 protein: CASSPRTGRSSTGELFF. CDR3 nucleotide sequence: TGTGCCAGCTCACCACGGACAGGCCGTTCTAGCACCGGGGAGCTGTTTTTT. Drawing the rest from reference TRBV18 and TRBJ2-2, the complete variable domain is NAGVMQNPRHLVRRRGQEARLRCSPMKGHSHVYWYRQLPEEGLKFMVYLQKENIIDESGMPKERFSAEFPKEGPSILRIQQVVRGDSAAYFCASSPRTGRSSTGELFFGEGSRLTVL.

This chain joins TRBV7-9 and TRBJ2-2, with 8 bases identical to TRBD2. Germline CDR1 reads SEHNR; CDR2 reads FQNEAQ (reference sequence). Trimming at V came to 3 bases and at J to 3 bases, leaving 3 bases not matched to a gene. The CDR3 length is 15 residues. The CDR3 is CASSFELADTGELFF. In DNA form, the CDR3 reads TGTGCCAGCAGCTTTGAACTAGCGGACACCGGGGAGCTGTTTTTT.

This clonotype was detected only a few times. The chain couples TRBV2 to TRBJ1-2; D remains ambiguous. The CDR3 runs 14 residues. The ends were cut back, 2 bases at V and 5 bases at J, with 12 bases in the middle. Germline loops: CDR1 SNHLY, CDR2 FYNNEI. CDR3 loop: CASSEQLVVYGYTF. CDR3 bases: TGTGCCAGCAGTGAACAACTCGTGGTATATGGCTACACCTTC.

There are a few counts of this clonotype. The chain joins TRBV10-1 to TRBJ2-3, with 9 bases aligning to TRBD1. Per the germline V gene, CDR1 is WNHNN and CDR2 is SYGVQD (reference sequence). CDR3 length: 14 residues. V lost 9 bases, J lost 3 bases, and 7 bases stayed unmatched. CDR3: CASARDRATDTQYF. Written as DNA, the CDR3 is TGCGCCAGTGCCCGGGACAGGGCGACAGATACGCAGTATTTT.

The chain joins TRBV29-1 to TRBJ1-1; D gene ambiguous. Trimming shortened V by 8 bases and J by 4 bases, and 14 bases separated the two germline ends. The CDR3 is made up of 12 amino acids. Germline assignment: CDR1 SQVTM and CDR2 ANQGSEA. CDR3 region: CSTRKEGTEAFF. CDR3 DNA sequence: TGCAGCACCCGGAAGGAGGGCACTGAAGCTTTCTTT.

In its sample, this clonotype was seen a few times. The rearrangement joins TRBV18 to TRBJ2-5; 8 nucleotides line up with TRBD2. The germline V gene encodes CDR1 KGHSH and CDR2 LQKENI. The CDR3 contains 16 residues. Losses at the gene ends were 3 bases for V and 3 bases for J; bases not matched to a gene: 9. The CDR3 region is CASSPRVRGAEETQYF. The DNA for the CDR3 is TGTGCCAGCTCACCGCGAGTGCGGGGGGCCGAAGAGACCCAGTACTTC.

In this sample, this clonotype turned up many times. The genes are TRBV6-2 or TRBV6-3 and TRBJ1-1; no firm D call. CDR3 length: 17 residues. Per the germline V gene, CDR1 is MNHEY and CDR2 is SVGEGT. The V end lost 2 bases, the J end lost 2 bases, and 18 bases lay between the germline ends. CDR3 amino acids: CASSYRPKLNPNTEAFF. The DNA for the CDR3 is TGTGCCAGCAGTTACCGGCCAAAACTAAACCCAAACACTGAAGCTTTCTTT.

V usage is TRBV6-5 and J usage is TRBJ1-5; the match to TRBD1 covers 9 bases. The CDR3 covers 13 residues. The ends lost 9 bases at V and 5 bases at J; junction bases unmatched: 5. CDR1 and CDR2 (germline): MNHEY, SVGAGI. The CDR3 here is CASNRGRDQPQHF. CDR3 DNA: TGTGCCAGTAACAGGGGGCGAGATCAGCCCCAGCATTTT.

V is TRBV5-1 and J is TRBJ2-2; D gene uncertain. The CDR3 is made up of 13 amino acids. The V end lost 4 bases, the J end lost 0 bases, and 4 bases lay between the germline ends. Germline lookup yields CDR1 SGHRS and CDR2 YFSETQ. In nucleotides, the CDR3 is TGCGCCAGCAGCACGGCGAACACCGGGGAGCTGTTTTTT. Encoded protein: CASSTANTGELFF.

The table lists this clonotype with a few counts. The CDR3 sequence is CASSVIDQGNWGTDTQYF. CDR3 coding DNA: TGTGCCAGCAGCGTAATAGATCAAGGAAACTGGGGCACAGATACGCAGTATTTT. The chain recombines TRBV9 with TRBJ2-3; D remains ambiguous. V was clipped by 1 base and J by 1 base, with 19 bases between them. This CDR3 is 18 amino acids long. Per the germline V gene, CDR1 is SGDLS and CDR2 is YYNGEE. The variable domain in full, completed from reference TRBV9 and TRBJ2-3, reads DSGVTQTPKHLITATGQRVTLRCSPRSGDLSVYWYQQSLDQGLQFLIQYYNGEERAKGNILERFSAQQFPDLHSELNLSSLELGDSALYFCASSVIDQGNWGTDTQYFGPGTRLTVL.